This T cell receptor (beta chain) originates from a study of T cells in women clearing cervical HPV infection. Regarding the study as a whole: CIN3+ cases had significantly higher TCR richness than controls; evenness did not differ. Controls had more TRBV6-7 (approximately 0.15%) than cases (around 0.11%). Timing of associations relative to infection is unclear; T-cell subsets were not isolated. Richness plus V gene abundances separated cases from controls with AUC about 0.8.

Concerning this clone itself: Its antigen is unknown. The read gets to within 3 residues of the CDR3 end, and the germline J gene fills in the rest.

Germline V gives CDR1 SGHKS, CDR2 YYEKEE (reference sequence). There are 13 residues in the CDR3. The V and J ends lost 0 bases and 3 bases respectively, with 6 bases between them. This table comes from immunoSEQ multiplex PCR, and its TCRdb copy is limited to in-frame clones, with some not included. This sample's table reports under 25,000 clones. This sequence was found in a woman between 18 and 75 years old with a cervical HPV16 infection that either progressed to CIN3+ or cleared (not recorded which). V gene TRBV5-5 combines with J gene TRBJ2-5; D may be TRBD2 (5 bases). Sequencing was done on a sample of blood buffy coat. Here the CDR3 reads CASSLGREETQYF. The DNA read from the CDR3 is TGTGCCAGCAGCTTGGGGCGGGAAGAGACC. Combining the CDR3 with reference TRBV5-5 and TRBJ2-5 gives the whole variable domain DAGVTQSPTHLIKTRGQQVTLRCSPISGHKSVSWYQQVLGQGPQFIFQYYEKEERGRGNFPDRFSARQFPNYSSELNVNALLLGDSALYLCASSLGREETQYFGPGTRLLVL.